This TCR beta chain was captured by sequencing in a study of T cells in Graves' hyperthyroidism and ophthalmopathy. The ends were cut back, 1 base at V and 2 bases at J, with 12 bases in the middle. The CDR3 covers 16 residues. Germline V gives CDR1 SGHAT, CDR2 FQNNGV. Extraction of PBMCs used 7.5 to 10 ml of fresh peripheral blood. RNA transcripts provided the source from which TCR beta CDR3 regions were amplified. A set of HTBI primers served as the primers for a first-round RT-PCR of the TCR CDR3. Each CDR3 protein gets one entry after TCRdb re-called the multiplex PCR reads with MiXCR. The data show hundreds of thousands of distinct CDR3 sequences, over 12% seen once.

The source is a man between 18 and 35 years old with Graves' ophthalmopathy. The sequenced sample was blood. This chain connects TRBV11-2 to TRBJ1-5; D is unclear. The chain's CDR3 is CASSLVLPSGNQPQHF. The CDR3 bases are TGTGCCAGCAGCTTAGTTCTCCCATCGGGCAATCAGCCCCAGCATTTT.